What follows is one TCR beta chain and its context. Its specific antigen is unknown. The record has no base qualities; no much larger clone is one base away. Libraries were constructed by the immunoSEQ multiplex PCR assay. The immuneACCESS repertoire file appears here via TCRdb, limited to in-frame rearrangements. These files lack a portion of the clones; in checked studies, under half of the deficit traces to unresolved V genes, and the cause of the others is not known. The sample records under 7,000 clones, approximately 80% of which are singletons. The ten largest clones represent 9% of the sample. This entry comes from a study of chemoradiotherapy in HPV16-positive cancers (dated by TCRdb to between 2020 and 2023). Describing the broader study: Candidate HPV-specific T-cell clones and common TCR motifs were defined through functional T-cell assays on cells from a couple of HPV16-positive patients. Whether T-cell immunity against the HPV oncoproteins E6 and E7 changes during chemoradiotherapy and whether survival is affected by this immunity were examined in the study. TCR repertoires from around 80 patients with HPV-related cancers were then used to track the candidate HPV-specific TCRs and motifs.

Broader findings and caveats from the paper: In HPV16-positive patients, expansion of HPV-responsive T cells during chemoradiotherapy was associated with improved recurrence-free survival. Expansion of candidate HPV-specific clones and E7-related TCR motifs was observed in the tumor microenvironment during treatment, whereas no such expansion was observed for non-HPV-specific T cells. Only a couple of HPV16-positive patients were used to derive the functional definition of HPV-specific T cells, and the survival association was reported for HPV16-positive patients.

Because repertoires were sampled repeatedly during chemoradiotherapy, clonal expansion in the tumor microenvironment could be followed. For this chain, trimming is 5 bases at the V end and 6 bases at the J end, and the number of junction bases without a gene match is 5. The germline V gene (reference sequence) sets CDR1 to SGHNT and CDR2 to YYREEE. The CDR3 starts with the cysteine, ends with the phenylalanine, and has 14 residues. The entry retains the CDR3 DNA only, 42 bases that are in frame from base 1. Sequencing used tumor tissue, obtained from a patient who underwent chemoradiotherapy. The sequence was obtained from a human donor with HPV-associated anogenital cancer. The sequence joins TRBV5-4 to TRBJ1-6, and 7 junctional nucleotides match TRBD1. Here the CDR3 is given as CASRRGTANSPLHF. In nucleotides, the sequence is TGTGCCAGCAGACGTGGGACAGCTAATTCACCCCTCCACTTT.